The 18 T cell receptor beta chains below come from one sample, sequenced in a study of technical replicates of blood from several donors. Produced via immunoSEQ multiplex PCR; TCRdb's table is partial and in-frame only. Of 95,000 or so clones in the sample, approximately 95% were seen once. Sequences were obtained from T cells isolated from PBMCs. The receptors derive from a human donor in good health.

This clone was picked up one time. This rearrangement joins TRBV11-2 to TRBJ1-4; 9 bases map to TRBD1. The CDR3 is 15 amino acids. Germline values: CDR1 SGHAT, CDR2 FQNNGV. The V and J ends lost 2 bases and 8 bases, in that order; junction bases with no gene match: 6. The DNA of the CDR3 is TGTGCCAGCAGCTTAAGGGACAGGGAGTACGAAAAACTGTTTTTT. Its translation: CASSLRDREYEKLFF.

The chain is built from TRBV23-1 and TRBJ2-4; maybe TRBD2 (6 bases). TRBV23-1 is given ORF status, its function remaining uncertain. This CDR3 has 16 amino acids. V dropped 4 bases and J dropped 9 bases, with 22 bases sitting between them. The CDR3 DNA follows: TGCGCCAGCAGTCGGACGAGAAGGACTGTGGGGGGCATTCAGTACTTC. Protein product: CASSRTRRTVGGIQYF.

The chain recombines TRBV5-1 with TRBJ2-1; TRBD2 matches 11 bases. Germline trimming cut 4 bases from V and 4 bases from J; bases unmatched to any gene: 7. The CDR3 extends over 16 amino acids. Germline values: CDR1 SGHRS, CDR2 YFSETQ. The CDR3 loop is CASSLLAGATYNEQFF. CDR3 sequence (DNA): TGCGCCAGCAGCCTACTAGCGGGAGCAACGTACAATGAGCAGTTCTTC.

This chain uses TRBV4-2 with TRBJ1-2; a possible D gene is TRBD1 (6 bases). Germline V CDR1 and CDR2: LGHNA, YNFKEQ. This CDR3 is 14 amino acids long. V dropped 0 bases and J dropped 8 bases, with 13 bases sitting between them. The chain's CDR3 is CASSQEGAVGGYTF. The CDR3 DNA is TGTGCCAGCAGCCAAGAGGGGGCGGTGGGCGGCTACACCTTC.

The chain joins TRBV19 to TRBJ2-7; 9 nucleotides agree with TRBD1. Per germline, CDR1 LNHDA and CDR2 SQIVND (reference sequence). V lost 5 bases, J lost 5 bases, and 10 bases stayed unmatched. The CDR3 runs to 15 residues. In DNA, the CDR3 is TGTGCCAGTAGTTCCCGGGGGACAGGGAAGAACGAGCAGTACTTC. This sequence encodes CASSSRGTGKNEQYF. The full variable domain, with the rest looked up from reference TRBV19 and TRBJ2-7, is DGGITQSPKYLFRKEGQNVTLSCEQNLNHDAMYWYRQDPGQGLRLIYYSQIVNDFQKGDIAEGYSVSREKKESFPLTVTSAQKNPTAFYLCASSSRGTGKNEQYFGPGTRLTVT.

This rearrangement joins TRBV9 to TRBJ2-5; 11 nucleotides agree with TRBD1. V lost 1 base and J lost 7; bases outside the gene matches: 6. The CDR3 is made up of 15 amino acids. Germline V gene data show CDR1 as SGDLS and CDR2 as YYNGEE. DNA for the CDR3: TGTGCCAGCAGCGTATCCGGGACAGGGGGAGGGACCCAGTACTTC. It specifies CASSVSGTGGGTQYF.

This chain connects TRBV5-1 to TRBJ2-5; D might be TRBD2 (7 bases). V gave up 1 base and J gave up 4 bases, with 14 bases separating them. Germline CDR1 reads SGHRS; CDR2 reads YFSETQ. This CDR3 spans 15 amino acids. CDR3 loop: CASSLWGGVGETQYF. DNA of the CDR3: TGCGCCAGCAGCTTGTGGGGGGGCGTAGGAGAGACCCAGTACTTC.

The chain carries TRBV4-3 and TRBJ2-3; D is perhaps TRBD2 (5 bases). V gave up 1 base and J gave up 0 bases, with 14 bases separating them. CDR1 is LGHNA and CDR2 is YSLEER in the germline V gene. This CDR3 comprises 17 residues. CDR3 protein: CASSQGIQEVSTDTQYF. Here the CDR3 DNA reads TGCGCCAGCAGCCAAGGGATCCAGGAGGTTAGCACAGATACGCAGTATTTT.

This chain connects TRBV14 to TRBJ2-7; TRBD2 might be the D (5 bases). The CDR3 runs 14 residues. Trimming cost V 2 bases and J 3 bases, with 11 bases left between them. Germline CDR1 is SGHDN and CDR2 is FVKESK. Here the CDR3 DNA reads TGTGCCAGCAGCCAAATGAGGGCCCGCTACGAGCAGTACTTC. It is translated as CASSQMRARYEQYF.

The chain has TRBV30 and TRBJ1-2, with unresolved D. Germline assignment: CDR1 GTSNPN and CDR2 SVGIG (reference sequence). V shed 0 bases and J shed 8 bases, with 10 bases lying between them. This CDR3 comprises 12 residues. The CDR3 DNA reads as TGTGCCTGGAGTGTCTTCGCGGGAGGCTACACCTTC. Amino acid sequence: CAWSVFAGGYTF.

This clone was observed once. The rearrangement joins TRBV11-2 to TRBJ2-3; the D gene is possibly TRBD1 (5 bases). Germline V gene lookup returns CDR1 SGHAT and CDR2 FQNNGV. The CDR3 totals 14 residues. Trimming took 3 bases from V and 3 from J, leaving 10 bases between them. The CDR3 DNA sequence: TGTGCCAGCAGCTTGGGCAGGGATACAGATACGCAGTATTTT. This encodes CASSLGRDTDTQYF.

This chain joins TRBV19 and TRBJ1-2; 9 nucleotides line up with TRBD1. This CDR3 comprises 11 residues. The junction had 2 bases not matched to a gene; V was cut back by 10 bases and J by 5 bases. Germline loops: CDR1 LNHDA, CDR2 SQIVND (reference sequence). In DNA, the CDR3 is TGTGCCACCGGGACAGGGTATGGCTACACCTTC. It specifies CATGTGYGYTF.

This clone was recorded a few times. The chain carries TRBV10-1 and TRBJ2-3; no clear D. Germline-derived CDR1 and CDR2 are WNHNN and SYGVQD (reference sequence). The CDR3 runs to 13 residues. Trimming shortened V by 4 bases and J by 0 bases, and 5 bases separated the two germline ends. CDR3 DNA sequence: TGCGCCAGCAGTGTCCAGAGCACAGATACGCAGTATTTT. This translates into CASSVQSTDTQYF.

The chain combines TRBV6-6 with TRBJ1-1, with no clear D. The germline V gene encodes CDR1 MNHNY and CDR2 SVGAGI (reference sequence). V lost 4 bases and J 1 base, leaving 13 bases between the germline ends. This CDR3 is built from 15 residues. CDR3 in DNA: TGTGCCAGCAGTTCCGTACCCTCCGGGAACACTGAAGCTTTCTTT. Encoded protein: CASSSVPSGNTEAFF.

This clone was found once. V usage is TRBV6-5 and J usage is TRBJ2-7; D is possibly TRBD2 (5 bases). The CDR3 consists of 13 residues. Trimming left V 2 bases short and J 6 bases short, with 11 bases between. Germline CDR1 reads MNHEY; CDR2 reads SVGAGI. CDR3 nucleotides: TGTGCCAGCAGTTACAATGAGGGCGTCGAGCAGTACTTC. It codes for CASSYNEGVEQYF.

The chain links TRBV7-9 to TRBJ2-3, with D perhaps TRBD2 (5 bases). With 1 base removed from V and 2 bases from J, the gap between germline ends came to 10 bases. This CDR3 spans 15 amino acids. Germline assignment: CDR1 SEHNR and CDR2 FQNEAQ (reference sequence). The CDR3 region has the DNA TGTGCCAGCAGCTTAGAGGGTAGCGACACAGATACGCAGTATTTT. This sequence encodes CASSLEGSDTDTQYF.

This sequence joins TRBV30 and TRBJ2-3; TRBD2 matches 7 bases. This CDR3 region has 16 residues. Unmatched junction bases numbered 11, after V lost 4 bases and J lost 1 base. Looked up from germline, CDR1 is GTSNPN and CDR2 is SVGIG (reference sequence). In DNA form, the CDR3 reads TGTGCCTGGACGGGGGGTTACTCCCATCGCACAGATACGCAGTATTTT. Translating gives CAWTGGYSHRTDTQYF. Looking up the rest from reference TRBV30 and TRBJ2-3 gives the full variable domain: SQTIHQWPATLVQPVGSPLSLECTVEGTSNPNLYWYRQAAGRGLQLLFYSVGIGQISSEVPQNLSASRPQDRQFILSSKKLLLSDSGFYLCAWTGGYSHRTDTQYFGPGTRLTVL.

This chain connects TRBV11-2 to TRBJ2-7; 10 bases match TRBD2. Germline V lookup: CDR1 SGHAT, CDR2 FQNNGV. After removal of 4 bases from V and 4 bases from J, the junction contained 4 bases not matched to a gene. The CDR3 extends over 14 amino acids. DNA of the CDR3: TGTGCCAGCAGCTCCACTAGCGGGACGTACGAGCAGTACTTC. Translating gives CASSSTSGTYEQYF.